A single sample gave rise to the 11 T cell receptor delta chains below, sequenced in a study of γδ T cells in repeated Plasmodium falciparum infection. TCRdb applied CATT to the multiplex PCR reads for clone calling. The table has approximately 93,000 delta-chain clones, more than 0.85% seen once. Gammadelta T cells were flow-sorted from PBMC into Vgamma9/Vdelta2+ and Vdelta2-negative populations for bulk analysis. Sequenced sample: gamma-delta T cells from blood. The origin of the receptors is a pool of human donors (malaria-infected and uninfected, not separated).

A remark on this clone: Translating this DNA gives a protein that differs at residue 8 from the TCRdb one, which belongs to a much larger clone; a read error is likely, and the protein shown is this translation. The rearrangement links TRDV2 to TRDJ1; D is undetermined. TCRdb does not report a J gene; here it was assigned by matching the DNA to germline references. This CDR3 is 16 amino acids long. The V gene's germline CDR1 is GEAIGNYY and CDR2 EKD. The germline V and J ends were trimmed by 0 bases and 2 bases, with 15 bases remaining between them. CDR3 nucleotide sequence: TGTGCCTGTGACACCATTCAAGATCTAGGGACCGATAAACTCATCTTT. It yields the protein CACDTIQDLGTDKLIF.

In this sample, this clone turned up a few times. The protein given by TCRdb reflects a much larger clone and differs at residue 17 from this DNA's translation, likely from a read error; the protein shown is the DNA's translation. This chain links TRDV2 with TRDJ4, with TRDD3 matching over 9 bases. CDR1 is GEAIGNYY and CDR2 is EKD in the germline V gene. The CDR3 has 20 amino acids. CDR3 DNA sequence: TGTGCCTGTGACGAGACCCGTACTGGGGGAACCCCCTGGAATAGGAGACACCTGATCTTT. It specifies CACDETRTGGTPWNRRHLIF.

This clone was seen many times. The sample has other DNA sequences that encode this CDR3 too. The CDR3 loop reads CACDTWGISTDKLIF. The CDR3, as DNA: TGTGCCTGTGACACCTGGGGGATAAGTACCGATAAACTCATCTTT. The chain employs TRDV2 and TRDJ1, with 9 bases fitting TRDD3. The J gene, not given by TCRdb, was assigned here from a germline match of the nucleotide sequence. The CDR3 has 15 amino acids. V trimming: 0 bases; J trimming: 2 bases; junction bases outside the gene matches: 3. Germline assignment: CDR1 GEAIGNYY and CDR2 EKD.

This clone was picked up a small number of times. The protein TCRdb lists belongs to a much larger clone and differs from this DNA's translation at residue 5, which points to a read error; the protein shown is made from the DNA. CDR3 sequence (DNA): TGTGCTCTTGGGGACCCCCAACCTATCTGGGGGATATCGGGAGGCGATAAACTCATCTTT. This gives the protein CALGDPQPIWGISGGDKLIF. The rearrangement uses TRDV1 and TRDJ1; 10 bases align to TRDD3. The CDR3 is made up of 20 amino acids. The V gene end was trimmed by 3 bases and the J gene end by 4 bases; junction bases not matched to a gene: 20. CDR1 and CDR2 from the germline V gene are TSWWSYY and QGS.

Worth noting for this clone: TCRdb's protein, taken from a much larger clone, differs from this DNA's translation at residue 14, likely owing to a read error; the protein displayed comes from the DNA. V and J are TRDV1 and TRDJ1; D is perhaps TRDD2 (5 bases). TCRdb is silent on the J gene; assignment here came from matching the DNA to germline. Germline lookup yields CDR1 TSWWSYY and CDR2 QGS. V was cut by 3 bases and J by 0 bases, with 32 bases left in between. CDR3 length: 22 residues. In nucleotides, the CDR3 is TGTGCTCTTGGGGATGCTCTTCCCGCGAAAAATCGGTACCTCCAGTACACCGATAAACTCATCTTT. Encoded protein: CALGDALPAKNRYLQYTDKLIF.

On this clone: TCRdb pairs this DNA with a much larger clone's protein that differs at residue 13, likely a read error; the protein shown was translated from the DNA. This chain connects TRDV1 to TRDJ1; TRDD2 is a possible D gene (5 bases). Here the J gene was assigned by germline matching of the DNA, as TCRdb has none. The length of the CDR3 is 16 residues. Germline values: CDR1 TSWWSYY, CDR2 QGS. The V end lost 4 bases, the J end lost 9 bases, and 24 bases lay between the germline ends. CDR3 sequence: CALGGPGGNFPHELIF. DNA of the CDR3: TGTGCTCTTGGGGGACCGGGCGGGAACTTCCCCCATGAACTCATCTTT.

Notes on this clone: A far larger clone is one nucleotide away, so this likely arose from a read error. CDR3 in DNA: TGTGCCTGTGACACCGTACGGGATTCTTCCGTTTACACTGATAAACTCATCTTT. Residues: CACDTVRDSSVYTDKLIF. The V and J genes are TRDV2 and TRDJ1, with D perhaps being TRDD2 or TRDD3 (5 bases each). TCRdb supplies no J gene; here it was assigned by aligning the nucleotide sequence to germline. In germline, CDR1 is GEAIGNYY, CDR2 EKD. The CDR3 runs 18 residues.

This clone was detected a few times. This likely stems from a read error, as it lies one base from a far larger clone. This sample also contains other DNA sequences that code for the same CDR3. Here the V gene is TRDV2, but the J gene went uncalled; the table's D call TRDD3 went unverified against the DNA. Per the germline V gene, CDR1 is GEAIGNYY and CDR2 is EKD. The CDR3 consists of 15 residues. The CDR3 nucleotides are TGTGCCTGTGTGTTAAACTGGGCCTACACCGATAAACTTATCTTT. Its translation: CACVLNWAYTDKLIF.

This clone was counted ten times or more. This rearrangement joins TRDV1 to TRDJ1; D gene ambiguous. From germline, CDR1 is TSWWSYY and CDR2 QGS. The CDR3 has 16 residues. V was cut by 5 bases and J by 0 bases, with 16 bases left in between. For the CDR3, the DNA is TGTGCTCTTGGGACCCCGGGACTCCGAAACACCGATAAACTCATCTTT. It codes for CALGTPGLRNTDKLIF.

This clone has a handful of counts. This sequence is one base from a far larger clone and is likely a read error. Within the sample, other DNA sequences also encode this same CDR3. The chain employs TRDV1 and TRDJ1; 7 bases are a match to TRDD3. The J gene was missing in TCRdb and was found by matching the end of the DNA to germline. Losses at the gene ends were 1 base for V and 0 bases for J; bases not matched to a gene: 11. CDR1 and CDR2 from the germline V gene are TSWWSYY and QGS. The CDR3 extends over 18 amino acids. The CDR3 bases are TGTGCTCTTGGGGAACACTGGGGAATATTATCGTACACCGATAAACTCATCTTT. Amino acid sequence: CALGEHWGILSYTDKLIF.

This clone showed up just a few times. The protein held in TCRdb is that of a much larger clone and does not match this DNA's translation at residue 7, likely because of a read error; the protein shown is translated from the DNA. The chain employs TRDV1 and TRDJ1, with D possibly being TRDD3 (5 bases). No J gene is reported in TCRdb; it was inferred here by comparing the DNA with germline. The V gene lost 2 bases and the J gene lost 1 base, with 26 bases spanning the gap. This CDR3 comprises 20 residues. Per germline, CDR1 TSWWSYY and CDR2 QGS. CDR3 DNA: TGTGCTCTTGGGGAAAACGGCGGGCCATCCTCGGGGGTCCTCACCGATAAACTCATCTTT. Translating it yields CALGENGGPSSGVLTDKLIF.